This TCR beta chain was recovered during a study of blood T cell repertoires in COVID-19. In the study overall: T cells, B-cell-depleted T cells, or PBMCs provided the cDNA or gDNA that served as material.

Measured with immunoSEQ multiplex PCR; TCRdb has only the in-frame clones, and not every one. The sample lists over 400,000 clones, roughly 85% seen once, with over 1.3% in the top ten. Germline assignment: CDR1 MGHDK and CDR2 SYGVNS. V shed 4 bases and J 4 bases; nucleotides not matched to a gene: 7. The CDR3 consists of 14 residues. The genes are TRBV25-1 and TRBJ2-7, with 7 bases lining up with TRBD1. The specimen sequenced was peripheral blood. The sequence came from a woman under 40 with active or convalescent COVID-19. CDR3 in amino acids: CASSGDSHTYEQYF. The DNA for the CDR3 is TGTGCCAGCAGTGGGGACAGTCATACTTACGAGCAGTACTTC.